This T cell receptor (beta chain) was documented in a study of PD-1 blockade in classical Hodgkin lymphoma. Clones were read by immunoSEQ multiplex PCR, and TCRdb kept only the in-frame ones, dropping some. The profile covers approximately 150,000 clones, with just under 80% appearing a single time and roughly 9.2% taken by the ten largest. Trimming took 6 bases from V and 1 from J; bases not matched to a gene: 6. The CDR3 contains 15 residues. CDR1 LNHDA and CDR2 SQIVND come from the germline V gene (reference sequence). Every patient had relapsed following autologous stem cell transplantation, and cohorts differed in brentuximab vedotin exposure.

The rearrangement uses TRBV19 and TRBJ2-7, with 10 nucleotides matching TRBD2. The TCR was taken from a human donor with classical Hodgkin lymphoma. This specimen was peripheral blood mononuclear cells (PBMCs), taken before the second cycle of nivolumab. CDR3 residues: CASRFTSGESYEQYF. DNA of the CDR3: TGTGCCAGTAGGTTTACTAGCGGGGAGTCCTACGAGCAGTACTTC.